These T cell receptor beta chains were read from a single sample in a study of CD8 T cells in ankylosing spondylitis. TCRdb recomputed calls from the 5' RACE reads with MiXCR, one row per CDR3 protein. Of a few hundred thousand distinct CDR3 sequences listed, 20% to 30% are singletons. Sequenced material: blood, either unsorted or a sorted T cell fraction (not recorded which). The source is a male donor with ankylosing spondylitis or in good health (not recorded which). CDR3s include the opening cysteine and the closing phenylalanine or tryptophan. A D gene is named only where the DNA matches it firmly. Rows give clone size only sometimes, using once, few, many, or a class for an expanded clone.

TRBV29-1,13,TRBJ2-1,few,TRBD2,TGCAGCATCCGGGACGGGGGGTTGAGTGAGCAGTTCTTC,CSIRDGGLSEQFF
TRBV5-1,17,TRBJ2-6,NA,NA,TGCGCCAGCAGCTTGCAAGGGGGGGCATCTGGGGCCAACGTCCTGACTTTC,CASSLQGGASGANVLTF
TRBV20-1,16,TRBJ2-4,few,NA,TGCAGTGCCACCCCCCCCCGGGGGTGGACCAAAAACATTCAGTACTTC,CSATPPRGWTKNIQYF
TRBV2,15,TRBJ2-6,few,NA,TGTGCCAGCAGTGCCATCAAATCTGGGGCCAACGTCCTGACTTTC,CASSAIKSGANVLTF
TRBV5-1,20,TRBJ2-6,few,NA,TGCGCCAGCAGCAAGGGGCAGCTTCTTTACCCCTCTTCTGGGGCCAACGTCCTGACTTTC,CASSKGQLLYPSSGANVLTF
TRBV6-2/TRBV6-3,12,TRBJ2-5,NA,NA,TGTGCTACAGCGTTGGTAGAGGAGACCCAGTACTTC,CATALVEETQYF
TRBV24-1,15,TRBJ2-7,NA,TRBD1,TGTGCCACCAGTGAGGGGACAGGGGTCTCCTACGAGCAGTACTTC,CATSEGTGVSYEQYF
TRBV28,14,TRBJ1-5,many,TRBD1,TGTGCCAGCAGGACGGACAGGGGAAATCAGCCCCAGCATTTT,CASRTDRGNQPQHF
TRBV29-1,13,TRBJ2-5,many,NA,TGCAGCGTTCGTGGGTTTCCTCAAGAGACCCAGTACTTC,CSVRGFPQETQYF
TRBV6-1,14,TRBJ2-7,NA,NA,TGTGCCAGCACCCAGACGGCGAGCTCCTACGAGCAGTACTTC,CASTQTASSYEQYF
TRBV28,12,TRBJ2-7,once,NA,TGTGCCACCCTACAGGACCTTGACGAGCAGTACTTC,CATLQDLDEQYF
TRBV6-1,15,TRBJ2-7,NA,TRBD1,TGTGCCAGCAGAGAGGCGACAGGGGGTGGCTACGAGCAGTACTTC,CASREATGGGYEQYF
TRBV20-1,13,TRBJ2-3,NA,NA,TGCGGAAAAGAGAAACAGGGATTAAATACGCAGTATTTT,CGKEKQGLNTQYF
TRBV25-1,14,TRBJ2-7,few,NA,TGTGCCAGCAGTGGCGGACGGGGCGTCGACGAGCAGTACTTC,CASSGGRGVDEQYF
TRBV5-5,17,TRBJ2-5,NA,TRBD2,TGTGCCAGCAGCTCTACGACTAGCGGGGTCACAAAAGCGACCCAGTACTTC,CASSSTTSGVTKATQYF
TRBV20-1,12,TRBJ1-2,many,NA,TGCAGTGCTAGACTACAGGCCGATGGCTACACCTTC,CSARLQADGYTF
TRBV4-1,15,TRBJ2-3,NA,NA,TGCGCCAGCAGCCAACAGGAAGATAGCACAGATACGCAGTATTTT,CASSQQEDSTDTQYF
TRBV20-1,16,TRBJ2-1,many,TRBD1,TGCAGTGCTAGAGATCCGAGACAGGGTTCCCACAATGAGCAGTTCTTC,CSARDPRQGSHNEQFF
TRBV5-6,17,TRBJ2-2,many,TRBD2,TGTGCCAGCAGCGCTGGACTAGCGGGGGGGTACACCGGGGAGCTGTTTTTT,CASSAGLAGGYTGELFF
TRBV9,16,TRBJ2-1,NA,NA,TGTGCCAGCAGCGTAGCGGGCCGGGGATCCTACAATGAGCAGTTCTTC,CASSVAGRGSYNEQFF
TRBV29-1,17,TRBJ2-7,few,TRBD2,TGCAGCGTTGAGGGAAGGGCTAGCGGATGGGGGGCCTACGAGCAGTACTTC,CSVEGRASGWGAYEQYF
TRBV7-2,14,TRBJ2-2,NA,NA,TGTGCCAGCAGCTTGCAGGGTCAGACCGGGGAGCTGTTTTTT,CASSLQGQTGELFF
TRBV29-1,14,TRBJ2-7,many,NA,TGCAGCGTTACCCGTCGTGGCGCGACCTACGAGCAGTACTTC,CSVTRRGATYEQYF
TRBV13,18,TRBJ2-7,NA,TRBD1,TGTACCATCAGCCTAAGGCCATTAACAGGGGGCAACTCCTACGAGCAGTACTTC,CTISLRPLTGGNSYEQYF
TRBV20-1,15,TRBJ2-3,few,NA,TGCAGTGCTAGTCGTGGGACGGGTCCCCCAGATACGCAGTATTTT,CSASRGTGPPDTQYF
TRBV18,16,TRBJ2-3,NA,TRBD1,TGTGCCAGCTCACCATCGGACAGGGCGCAGGGGAATACGCAGTATTTT,CASSPSDRAQGNTQYF
TRBV12-3/TRBV12-4,15,TRBJ2-5,NA,TRBD1,TGTGCCAGCACCTCCTTCGGACAGGGGGGGCAGACCCAGTACTTC,CASTSFGQGGQTQYF
TRBV20-1,17,TRBJ2-1,few,TRBD2,TGCAGTGCTACAACGGATAGCGGGCGCAGCTCCTACAATGAGCAGTTCTTC,CSATTDSGRSSYNEQFF
TRBV12-3/TRBV12-4,14,TRBJ1-6,few,NA,TGTGCCAGCAGTTTAATCTCAGGCGACTCACCCCTCCACTTT,CASSLISGDSPLHF
TRBV20-1,14,TRBJ1-5,few,NA,TGCAGTGCCACCGAGACAGGTCCCCGATGGCCCCAGCATTTT,CSATETGPRWPQHF
TRBV19,16,TRBJ1-1,NA,TRBD1,TGTGCCAGTAGTCCTGGACAGGGGGCGATCGACACTGAAGCTTTCTTT,CASSPGQGAIDTEAFF
TRBV28,13,TRBJ2-3,NA,NA,TGTGCCAGCAACAGCGATTTAGCAGATACGCAGTATTTT,CASNSDLADTQYF
TRBV19,15,TRBJ2-3,few,TRBD2,TGTGCCAGTAGTCCACTAGCGGAAGGCACAGATACGCAGTATTTT,CASSPLAEGTDTQYF
TRBV7-2,16,TRBJ2-6,few,TRBD2,TGTGCCAGCAGCTTAGGAGGGAGGGCTGGGGCCAACGTCCTGACTTTC,CASSLGGRAGANVLTF
TRBV20-1,13,TRBJ1-1,many,NA,TGCAGTGCTTACCTCAGCACGAACACTGAAGCTTTCTTT,CSAYLSTNTEAFF
TRBV12-3/TRBV12-4,16,TRBJ1-5,many,TRBD1,TGTGCCAGCAGTCCGGGACAGGTCCGTAGCAATCAGCCCCAGCATTTT,CASSPGQVRSNQPQHF
TRBV5-1,15,TRBJ2-2,few,NA,TGCGCCAGCAGCTTATTCCGCGGGGGCGGCGGGGAGCTGTTTTTT,CASSLFRGGGGELFF
TRBV7-7,15,TRBJ2-2,NA,TRBD1,TGTGCTAGCAGCCAGTTCAGCACAGGGGCGGGGGAGCTGTTTTTT,CASSQFSTGAGELFF
TRBV20-1,15,TRBJ2-3,few,NA,TGCAGTGCTAGAGATGCCGTATCTAGCACAGATACGCAGTATTTT,CSARDAVSSTDTQYF
TRBV5-5,15,TRBJ2-3,NA,NA,TGTGCCAGCAGCATAATGTCGGGGGCGGCAGATACGCAGTATTTT,CASSIMSGAADTQYF
TRBV12-3/TRBV12-4,13,TRBJ2-4,many,NA,TGTGCCAGCAGTTTAGGGGCCAAAAACATTCAGTACTTC,CASSLGAKNIQYF
TRBV28,14,TRBJ2-3,many,TRBD2,TGTGCCGCCATGCTAGCGGGAGTCACAGATACGCAGTATTTT,CAAMLAGVTDTQYF
TRBV12-3/TRBV12-4,13,TRBJ1-2,many,NA,TGTGCCAGCCGTCTCCTAGGCTACTATGGCTACACCTTC,CASRLLGYYGYTF
TRBV20-1,17,TRBJ2-1,NA,TRBD2,TGCAGTGCCTCGGGACTAGCGGGGCTGGGATCCTACAATGAGCAGTTCTTC,CSASGLAGLGSYNEQFF
TRBV20-1,15,TRBJ2-1,few,TRBD2,TGCAGTGCTAGACCCGGACTAGTTGGCTACAATGAGCAGTTCTTC,CSARPGLVGYNEQFF
TRBV6-1,14,TRBJ1-5,many,NA,TGTGCCAGCAGCCGTCGGACAGCCGATCAGCCCCAGCATTTT,CASSRRTADQPQHF
TRBV20-1,15,TRBJ1-6,NA,TRBD1,TGCAGTGCTAGAGTACAGGGGACCCTCAATTCACCCCTCCACTTT,CSARVQGTLNSPLHF
TRBV20-1,12,TRBJ2-5,NA,TRBD1,TGCAGTGCTAGACAGGACAGGGAGACCCAGTACTTC,CSARQDRETQYF
TRBV20-1,15,TRBJ2-1,many,TRBD2,TGCAGTGCTAGAAACAGCGGGGGGGCGAACAATGAGCAGTTCTTC,CSARNSGGANNEQFF
TRBV12-3/TRBV12-4,12,TRBJ2-3,NA,TRBD1,TGTGCCAGCAGTCCTACAGGGGGATCGCAGTATTTT,CASSPTGGSQYF
TRBV11-1,17,TRBJ2-3,many,TRBD1,TGTGCCAGCAGACGCGCCGGGACAGGGTCTAGCACAGATACGCAGTATTTT,CASRRAGTGSSTDTQYF
TRBV20-1,14,TRBJ2-3,NA,NA,TGCAGTGCTCAGGGGCCGCGGAGCACAGATACGCAGTATTTT,CSAQGPRSTDTQYF